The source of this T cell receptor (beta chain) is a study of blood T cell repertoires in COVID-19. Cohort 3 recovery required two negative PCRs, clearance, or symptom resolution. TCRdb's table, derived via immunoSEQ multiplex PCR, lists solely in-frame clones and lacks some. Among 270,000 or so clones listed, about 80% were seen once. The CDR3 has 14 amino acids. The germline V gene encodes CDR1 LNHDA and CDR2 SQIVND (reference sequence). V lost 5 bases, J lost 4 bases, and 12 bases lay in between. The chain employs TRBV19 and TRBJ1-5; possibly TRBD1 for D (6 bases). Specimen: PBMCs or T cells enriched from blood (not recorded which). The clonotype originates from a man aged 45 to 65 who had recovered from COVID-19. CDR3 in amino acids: CASSSGHINQPQHF. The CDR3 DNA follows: TGTGCCAGTAGTTCGGGACACATAAATCAGCCCCAGCATTTT.